Below, 16 T cell receptor beta chains from the same sample are listed, as sequenced in a study of T cells after yellow fever vaccination. TCRdb called the 5' RACE reads again in MiXCR, with one record for every CDR3 protein. The table records some 350,000 distinct CDR3 sequences, almost 4% of them present only once. Here the sequenced sample was PBMCs, taken 5 days after the yellow fever booster vaccination. These receptor sequences come from a young man who received the YFV17D yellow fever vaccine.

This clonotype was found many times. J is TRBJ1-2 and V is TRBV7-9, with a tentative D call TRBD1 (5 bases). The CDR3 loop spans 13 amino acids. V was shortened by 1 base and J by 9 bases, with 12 bases between the two germline ends. Germline CDR1 SEHNR, CDR2 FQNEAQ (reference sequence). This CDR3 is CASSLGGIQSYTF. CDR3 coding DNA: TGTGCCAGCAGCTTAGGGGGGATCCAGAGCTACACCTTC.

The chain employs TRBV7-3 and TRBJ1-6, with a possible D match to TRBD1 (5 bases). Per the germline V gene, CDR1 is SGHTA and CDR2 is FQGTGA. Trimming cost V 5 bases and J 8 bases, with 13 bases left between them. The CDR3 spans 14 residues. CDR3 bases: TGTGCCAGCAGCCTAGGGGCAGGGTATTCACCCCTCCACTTT. This sequence encodes CASSLGAGYSPLHF.

The sample holds many counts of this clonotype. This sequence joins TRBV10-2 and TRBJ2-7; D uncertain. CDR3 length equals 12 residues. Germline CDR1 and CDR2: WSHSY and SAAADI. Between the trimmed V and J ends, which lost 7 bases and 4 bases, there was a span of 11 bases. The CDR3 DNA follows: TGCGCCAGCACAGGCGACGTATACGAGCAGTACTTC. This translates into CASTGDVYEQYF.

CDR3 region: CASSPGAGTGLSPLHF. CDR3 coding DNA: TGCGCCAGCAGCCCGGGGGCCGGGACAGGGTTGTCACCCCTCCACTTT. The chain carries TRBV4-3 and TRBJ1-6; 9 nucleotides match TRBD1. V was pared by 4 bases and J by 10 bases, with 11 bases of the junction left unmatched. Germline CDR1 and CDR2: LGHNA and YSLEER. The length of the CDR3 is 16 residues.

This clonotype was detected only a few times. This sequence joins TRBV27 and TRBJ2-1, with 9 bases fitting TRBD2. The trim removed 5 bases at V and 8 bases at J, leaving 7 bases unmatched. CDR3 size: 14 residues. Germline V gene data show CDR1 as MNHEY and CDR2 as SMNVEV (reference sequence). The CDR3 DNA is TGTGCCAGCAGTCCGGGACTAGCTGGTTATGAGCAGTTCTTC. Translated, it gives CASSPGLAGYEQFF.

This chain uses TRBV7-2 with TRBJ1-5; D is unresolved. Trimming shortened V by 1 base and J by 11 bases, and 12 bases separated the two germline ends. The germline gives CDR1 SGHTA, CDR2 FQGNSA. The CDR3 has 13 amino acids. CDR3 in DNA: TGTGCCAGCAGCTTAGATCTCGGTCCGGCCCAGCATTTT. Translated: CASSLDLGPAQHF.

This clonotype was seen at least ten times. The genes are TRBV7-2 and TRBJ2-2; maybe TRBD2 (5 bases). V gave up 1 base and J gave up 7 bases, with 13 bases separating them. Germline values: CDR1 SGHTA, CDR2 FQGNSA. The CDR3 runs 15 residues. The CDR3 sequence is CASSLGASRFGELFF. The DNA for the CDR3 is TGTGCCAGCAGCTTAGGGGCTAGCCGCTTCGGGGAGCTGTTTTTT.

This clonotype was found a few times. The chain has TRBV9 and TRBJ1-1; D gene uncertain. V was clipped by 3 bases and J by 1 base, with 10 bases between them. The CDR3 consists of 14 residues. In germline, CDR1 is SGDLS, CDR2 YYNGEE. As DNA, the CDR3 is TGTGCCAGCAGCGCCGTAGGTTGGAACACTGAAGCTTTCTTT. This gives the protein CASSAVGWNTEAFF.

Many counts were recorded for this clonotype. The chain couples TRBV5-5 to TRBJ1-2; D remains ambiguous. The V gene's germline CDR1 is SGHKS and CDR2 YYEKEE (reference sequence). The length of the CDR3 is 16 residues. Trimming removed 0 bases at V and 2 bases at J, with 14 bases between. The chain's CDR3 is CASSLDRGGPNYGYTF. The CDR3 DNA is TGTGCCAGCAGCTTGGACCGTGGCGGCCCAAACTATGGCTACACCTTC.

This clonotype was picked up many times. This chain joins TRBV12-3 or TRBV12-4 and TRBJ2-1, with a tentative D call TRBD1 (5 bases). The CDR3 has 12 residues. V dropped 4 bases and J dropped 6 bases, with 7 bases sitting between them. CDR3 DNA sequence: TGTGCCAGCAGTTCCAGGGTCAATGAGCAGTTCTTC. Amino acid sequence: CASSSRVNEQFF.

By sample fraction, this clonotype is medium-sized. The chain employs TRBV7-9 and TRBJ2-1, with 7 bases lining up with TRBD2. Germline-derived CDR1 and CDR2 are SEHNR and FQNEAQ (reference sequence). V was pared by 1 base and J by 5 bases, with 5 bases of the junction left unmatched. The CDR3 contains 15 residues. The CDR3 spells CASSLVGAGNNEQFF. The CDR3 DNA sequence: TGTGCCAGCAGCTTAGTTGGAGCGGGGAACAATGAGCAGTTCTTC.

The table lists this clonotype with a few counts. J is TRBJ1-2 and V is TRBV7-2, with no clear D. This CDR3 has 13 residues. V was pared by 0 bases and J by 6 bases, with 8 bases between. CDR1 is SGHTA and CDR2 is FQGNSA in the germline V gene. CDR3 bases: TGTGCCAGCAGCTTAGCGCGTCCAGATGGCTACACCTTC. It codes for CASSLARPDGYTF.

This clonotype was observed at least ten times. The chain links TRBV20-1 to TRBJ2-5; 9 positions agree with TRBD2. CDR1 is DFQATT and CDR2 is SNEGSKA in the germline V gene (reference sequence). J lost 5 bases, V lost 6 bases, and 7 bases had no gene match. This CDR3 comprises 13 residues. Here the CDR3 reads CSAGGGAEETQYF. DNA of the CDR3: TGCAGTGCCGGCGGGGGGGCTGAGGAGACCCAGTACTTC.

CDR3 amino acids: CATLRIARGETQYF. The CDR3 DNA follows: TGTGCCACCTTGAGGATAGCGAGGGGGGAGACCCAGTACTTC. The V and J genes are TRBV24-1 and TRBJ2-5, with a weak D call TRBD1 (6 bases). The CDR3 is 14 residues long. Germline CDR1 is KGHDR and CDR2 is SFDVKD. With 9 bases removed from V and 5 bases from J, the gap between germline ends came to 18 bases.

There are many counts of this clonotype. The chain links TRBV5-1 to TRBJ2-7, with 8 bases that match TRBD1. Trimming at V came to 0 bases and at J to 5 bases, leaving 10 bases not matched to a gene. Germline V lookup: CDR1 SGHRS, CDR2 YFSETQ. The CDR3 runs to 16 residues. CDR3 loop: CASSLVRTGKGDEQYF. CDR3 DNA: TGCGCCAGCAGCTTGGTGCGGACAGGGAAAGGGGACGAGCAGTACTTC.

This clonotype was counted only a few times. The rearrangement joins TRBV29-1 to TRBJ2-3; 8 bases map to TRBD2. Germline lookup yields CDR1 SQVTM and CDR2 ANQGSEA. This CDR3 contains 16 residues. Trimming removed 0 bases from V and 2 bases from J; junction bases left unmatched: 7. The CDR3: CSVEDREGETTDTQYF. The CDR3 DNA is TGCAGCGTTGAAGATCGGGAGGGGGAGACCACAGATACGCAGTATTTT.